This entry features one T cell receptor beta chain sequence. What this receptor recognizes is not known. The data originate from a study of cytomegalovirus exposure and HLA in healthy donors (dated by TCRdb to between 2016 and 2019). About the full investigation: In an earlier analysis of 587 of the donors, 250 to 300 Gb of sequence data and 100 million or so unique TCR beta sequences from roughly 190 million T cells were reported. In the later analysis, no new phenotypic data were used to find candidate immune exposures; instead, reliance was placed on TCR beta sequences and their occurrence across donors. Genome-wide SNP genotypes for about 55% of the 666 donors were used in a later genetic analysis, which treated that subset as a discovery cohort. Among 398 genotyped donors of the cohort, an average of approximately 240,000 unique TCR beta nucleotide sequences were sequenced per donor, around 18% of them non-productive. Besides the first cohort of roughly 660 subjects, a separate validation cohort made up of 120 different subjects was used. The number of typed donors differed by locus: roughly 629-640 for A, B, C, DRB1 and DQB1; some 500 for DQA1; some 610 for DPA1; and about 470 for DPB1. Donor age, sex, ethnicity and CMV serostatus were collected together with the repertoire data. An early release covering over 500 HLA-typed donors comprised approximately 290 gigabases of sequencing data and tens of millions of unique TCR sequences. A later analysis re-analyzed previously published TCR beta repertoires from approximately 700 donors and added high-resolution HLA genotyping to study TCR occurrence patterns. The study used immunosequencing to profile the T cell repertoires of approximately 650 subjects and linked those repertoires to cytomegalovirus serostatus. The genetic ancestry cluster associated with self-reported Caucasian donors included around 76% of the roughly 390 genotyped donors. Roughly five DR-DQ haplotypes were handled as single units for association and clustering, since linkage in the cohort was strong. An earlier analysis of 587 of the donors used high-throughput TCR beta sequencing to judge whether each TCR beta V gene segment behaved as functional or pseudogenic. Both class I and class II loci were covered by HLA typing, at four-digit resolution. The study aimed to test whether cataloging public T cell receptors could reveal signatures of past pathogen exposure. All discovery cohort repertoires had been generated on a single sequencing platform. To predict cytomegalovirus infection status, the study brought together high-throughput TCR immunosequencing, statistical association of individual TCRs with disease status, and machine learning. The full study reports these points: The classifier was reported to diagnose cytomegalovirus status with high specificity and sensitivity in both the original cohort and the validation cohort. A further reported finding was that TCR beta sequences accurately predicted the HLA-A and HLA-B alleles for most subjects in the first cohort. A cluster of highly shared sequence variants was judged likely to be a technical artifact of the sequencing pipeline. The study listed 150 to 200 TCR beta chains as associated with cytomegalovirus. In a later analysis, HLA-associated TCR beta chains showed more clonal expansion and lower generation probabilities than non-associated chains that were equally common. According to a later analysis, TCR association rates differed among HLA loci, with DRB1 alleles showing the most associated TCRs and HLA-C alleles showing the fewest. CMV serostatus was the only immune exposure information available for the cohort. The presence/absence analyses assumed that sequencing depth was roughly uniform across donors, and that assumption may not be true. The cohort was sequenced for TCR beta chains only, and without alpha or paired-chain data the features that could be detected were limited. Broadly in line with IMGT annotations, most TCR beta V segments showed up in productive rearrangements about 90% or about 30% of the time in an earlier analysis of approximately 640 of the donors. V-gene and J-gene trimming of TCR beta chains was associated with a missense DCLRE1C variant in a later genetic analysis, and the association was replicated in an independent cohort. Assigning TCR associations to individual alleles was difficult when HLA alleles, especially DR and DQ, strongly co-occurred. Because counts were too low, seventeen rarely observed V segments, including chromosome 9 orphons, were left out of the earlier analysis of a few hundred of the donors. Correlated functional status among segregating V segments might reflect linkage disequilibrium, but an unknown experimental factor could not be ruled out. According to a later genetic analysis, donors in an Asian-associated ancestry cluster had fewer N-insertions in productive TCRs than the approximately 700-donor mean. Most TCR sequences were observed very rarely across donors, whereas some public TCRs were present in many individuals. Specific HLA alleles were associated with roughly 17,000 TCR beta sequences at a false discovery rate of 0.05 in a later analysis. Some IMGT-functional V segments, including TRBV6-2 and TRBV6-3, could not be distinguished by the 87-base-pair reads and were therefore excluded. The authors suggested that the approach could potentially be generalized to other disease states and immunological phenotypes. According to a later analysis, most CMV-associated TCR beta chains appeared to be HLA-restricted, and the HLA associations seemed to be driven largely by CMV exposure. Three of the identified cytomegalovirus-associated TCR beta chains were confirmed in vitro to be specific for cytomegalovirus antigens. In a later analysis, several top co-occurrence clusters were reported to appear linked to parvovirus B19, influenza, CMV and Epstein-Barr virus. HLA typing was unavailable for some donors at each locus, so association tests used only the typed subset.

The library was generated by the immunoSEQ multiplex PCR assay. For the multiplex PCR, a mixture combining 60 forward primers for TCR Vbeta segments and 13 reverse primers for TCR Jbeta segments was used. Amplification of the CDR3 region of rearranged TCR beta genes was performed with a multiplex PCR assay on genomic DNA. Amplified TCR beta libraries were sequenced as 87-base-pair reads on the Illumina HiSeq System. Per the authors' processing: In a later analysis, about 80 million unique TCR beta chains were counted across the 690 or so repertoires, and roughly 11 million of these chains were shared by at least two donors. A nearest-neighbor algorithm error-corrected the raw reads and collapsed the reads into unique sequences, merging closely related sequences to remove PCR and sequencing errors. Alignment of CDR3 sequences to IMGT reference sequences was used to assign V, D and J gene segments. For a sequence to be retained, a match of at least six nucleotides was required to both a V gene segment and a J gene segment. A rearrangement counted as productive if the CDR3 had no stop codons and remained in frame with V and J, and every other rearrangement counted as non-productive. CDR3 was defined according to IMGT convention as the region running from the second conserved V-encoded cysteine to the conserved J-encoded phenylalanine. In an earlier analysis of around 570 of the donors, sequences lacking an unambiguous match to a single V gene segment were excluded. In an earlier analysis of almost 600 of the donors, a V segment was called functional when productive rearrangements were above 56.7%, and segregating when the standard deviation between donors exceeded 5%. A statistical classification framework was built to diagnose cytomegalovirus status from the catalog of TCR beta chain sequences. In a later analysis, TCR nucleotide sequences were compared against IMGT/GENE-DB human TR gene sequences so that V and J genes could be assigned. Using the TCRdist pipeline, a later analysis assigned CDR3 sequences along with most-parsimonious VDJ recombination scenarios. A later analysis defined each TCR beta chain by its CDR3 amino acid sequence plus V-gene family, and excluded reads lacking a unique V-gene family. As a way to deal with suspected cross-contamination and a sequencing artifact, a later analysis dropped roughly 600 nucleotide sequences that were highly shared and had low generation probability. For each public chain, a later analysis derived a clonal expansion index from normalized ranks of inferred template counts within each repertoire. Generation probabilities in a later analysis came from a VDJ recombination model fitted to out-of-frame rearrangements, and those results were checked against IGoR. In a later analysis, hypergeometric tests were used to score TCR-TCR, TCR-HLA and TCR-CMV co-occurrence, with a repertoire-size bias correction applied to TCR pairs. In a later analysis, false discovery rates were estimated by permuting HLA or CMV assignments 20 times. In a later analysis, co-occurring TCRs were grouped with DBSCAN, and TCRdist sequence similarity was added when clustering was performed within HLA-allele-positive subsets. Repertoires with fewer than 30,000 or more than 120,000 public chains were left out of co-occurrence clustering, as were about five repertoires with anomalous nucleotide sharing. TCRdb took this table from immuneACCESS and kept in-frame rearrangements with V and J called. Such tables lack part of the clones; where checked against another copy, unresolved V genes explain under half of the gap, and the rest is unexplained. V and J calls and clone size are copied from that table; D and trimming were computed from the DNA. The record for this sample contains about 140,000 clones. The ten most abundant clones make up under 2.5% of the sample.

The cohort comprised 670 or so healthy bone marrow donors. Cohort members were all nominally healthy when sampled, although unrecorded immune exposures were likely present. The donor was CMV seronegative and belonged to the group of 352 seronegative cohort members. Each donor provided a peripheral blood sample, and peripheral blood mononuclear cells were used for TCR beta sequencing. Genomic DNA was extracted from the blood cell samples with the Qiagen DNeasy Blood Extraction Kit. Spanning cysteine to phenylalanine, the CDR3 consists of 15 amino acids. Here the CDR3 DNA is all that survives: 45 bases in frame from base 1. Clipping removes 5 bases from V and 1 base from J, with 3 as the unmatched junction base count. Via the germline V gene (reference sequence), CDR1 is PRHDT and CDR2 FYEKMQ.

This TCR came from a woman between 18 and 30 years old in good health and CMV-seronegative. Sequenced material: PBMCs. Recombination connected TRBV13 to TRBJ2-5; 11 bases in the middle match TRBD1. The DNA reads as follows: TGTGCCAGCAGCGCCGGGACAGGGGGCCAAGAGACCCAGTACTTC. Translated, this is CASSAGTGGQETQYF.